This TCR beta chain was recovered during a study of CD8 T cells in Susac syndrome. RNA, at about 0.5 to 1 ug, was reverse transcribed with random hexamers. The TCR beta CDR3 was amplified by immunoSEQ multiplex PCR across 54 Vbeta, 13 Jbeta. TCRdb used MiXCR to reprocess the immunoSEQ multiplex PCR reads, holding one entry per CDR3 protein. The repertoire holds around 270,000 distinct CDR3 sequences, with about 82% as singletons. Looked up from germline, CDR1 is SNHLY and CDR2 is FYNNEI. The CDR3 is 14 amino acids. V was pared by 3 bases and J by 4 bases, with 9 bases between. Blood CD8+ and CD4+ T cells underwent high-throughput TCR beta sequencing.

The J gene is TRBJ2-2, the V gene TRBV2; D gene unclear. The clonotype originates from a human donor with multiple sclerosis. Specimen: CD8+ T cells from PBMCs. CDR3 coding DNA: TGTGCCAGCAGTGAGGGTCCATCCACCGGGGAGCTGTTTTTT. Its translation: CASSEGPSTGELFF.